This TCR beta chain was observed in a study of regulatory T cells in long-lasting Graves disease. With iRepertoire HTBI primers and Arm-PCR of CDR3 regions, TCR beta libraries were built. One entry per CDR3 protein results from TCRdb running MiXCR on the multiplex PCR reads. Among approximately 390,000 distinct CDR3 sequences listed, under 20% were seen once. Many counts were recorded for this clonotype. What it binds is not known. Time point described: newly diagnosed GD, antithyroid drugs for less than 3 months. The authors made the TCR library using RNA they extracted from PBMCs. Study-wide findings and caveats: Researchers examined only peripheral blood and not thyroid tissue.

The same specimen was also included in a second study, on T cells in Graves' hyperthyroidism and ophthalmopathy.

The starting material was peripheral blood mononuclear cells (PBMCs), obtained at new diagnosis, from a patient treated with antithyroid drugs. This TCR was recovered from a woman aged 18-29 years with Graves disease.

Here the CDR3 reads CASSPSLGDEAFF. In DNA form, the CDR3 reads TGTGCCAGCTCACCTTCGTTGGGGGATGAAGCTTTCTTT. The J gene is TRBJ1-1, the V gene TRBV18; D is perhaps TRBD1 (5 bases). The V end was cut by 3 bases, the J end by 7 bases, with 12 bases between. This CDR3 is 13 amino acids long. In germline, CDR1 is KGHSH, CDR2 LQKENI.